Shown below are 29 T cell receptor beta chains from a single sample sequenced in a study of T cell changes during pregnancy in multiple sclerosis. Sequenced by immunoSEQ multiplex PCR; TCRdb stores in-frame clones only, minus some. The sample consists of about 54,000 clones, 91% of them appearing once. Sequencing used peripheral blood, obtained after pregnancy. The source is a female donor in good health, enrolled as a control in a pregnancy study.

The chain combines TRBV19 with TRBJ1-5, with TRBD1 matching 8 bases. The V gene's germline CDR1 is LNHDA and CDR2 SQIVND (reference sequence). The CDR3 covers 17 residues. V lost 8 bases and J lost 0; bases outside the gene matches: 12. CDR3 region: CASGGGQGDFSNQPQHF. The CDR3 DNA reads TGTGCCAGTGGGGGCGGACAGGGCGATTTTAGCAATCAGCCCCAGCATTTT.

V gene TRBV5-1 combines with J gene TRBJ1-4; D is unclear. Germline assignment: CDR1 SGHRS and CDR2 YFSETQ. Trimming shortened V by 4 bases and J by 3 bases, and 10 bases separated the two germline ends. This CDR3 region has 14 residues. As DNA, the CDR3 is TGCGCCAGCAGCCCCAGGTCGTCTAATGAAAAACTGTTTTTT. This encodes CASSPRSSNEKLFF.

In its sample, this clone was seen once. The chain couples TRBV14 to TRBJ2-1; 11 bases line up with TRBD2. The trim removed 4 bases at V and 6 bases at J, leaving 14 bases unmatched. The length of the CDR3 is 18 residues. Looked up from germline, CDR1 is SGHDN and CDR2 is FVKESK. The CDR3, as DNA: TGTGCCAGCAGCCCCACCCTAGCGGGGGGTCCGCTGGGCAATGAGCAGTTCTTC. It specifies CASSPTLAGGPLGNEQFF.

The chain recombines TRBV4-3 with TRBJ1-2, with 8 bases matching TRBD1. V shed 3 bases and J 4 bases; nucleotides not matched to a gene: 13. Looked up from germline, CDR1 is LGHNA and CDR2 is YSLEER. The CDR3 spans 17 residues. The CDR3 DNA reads TGCGCCAGCAGCCACGGACAGGGCGCCTCCCGTAGCTATGGCTACACCTTC. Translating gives CASSHGQGASRSYGYTF.

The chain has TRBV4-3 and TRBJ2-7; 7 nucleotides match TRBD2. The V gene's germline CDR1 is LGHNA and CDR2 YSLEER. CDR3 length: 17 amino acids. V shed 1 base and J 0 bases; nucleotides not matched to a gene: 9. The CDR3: CASSQVLRGGGSYEQYF. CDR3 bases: TGCGCCAGCAGCCAAGTACTTCGCGGCGGGGGCTCCTACGAGCAGTACTTC.

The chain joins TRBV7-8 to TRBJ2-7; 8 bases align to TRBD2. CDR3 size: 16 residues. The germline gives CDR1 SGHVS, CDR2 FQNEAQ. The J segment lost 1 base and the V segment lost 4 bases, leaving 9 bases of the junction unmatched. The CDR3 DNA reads TGTGCCAGCAGCTCCATGAGCGGGGGAGATTCCTACGAGCAGTACTTC. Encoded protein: CASSSMSGGDSYEQYF.

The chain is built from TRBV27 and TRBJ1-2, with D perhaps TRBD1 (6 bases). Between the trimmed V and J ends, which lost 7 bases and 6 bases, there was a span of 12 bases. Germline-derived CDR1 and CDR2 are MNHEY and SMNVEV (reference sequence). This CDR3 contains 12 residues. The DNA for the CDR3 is TGTGCCAGCACCACAGGGCGGAATGGCTACACCTTC. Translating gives CASTTGRNGYTF.

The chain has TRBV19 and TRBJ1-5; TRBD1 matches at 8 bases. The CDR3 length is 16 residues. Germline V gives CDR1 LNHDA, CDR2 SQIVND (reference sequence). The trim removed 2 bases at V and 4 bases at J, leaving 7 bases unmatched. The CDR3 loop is CASSIRRQGRNQPQHF. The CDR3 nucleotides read TGTGCCAGTAGTATAAGGAGACAGGGGAGGAATCAGCCCCAGCATTTT.

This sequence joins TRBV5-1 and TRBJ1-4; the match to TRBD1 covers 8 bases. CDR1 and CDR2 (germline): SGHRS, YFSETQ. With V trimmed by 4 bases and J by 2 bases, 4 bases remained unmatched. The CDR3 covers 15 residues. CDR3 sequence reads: CASSIRTGTNEKLFF. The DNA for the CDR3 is TGCGCCAGCAGCATCCGGACAGGGACTAATGAAAAACTGTTTTTT.

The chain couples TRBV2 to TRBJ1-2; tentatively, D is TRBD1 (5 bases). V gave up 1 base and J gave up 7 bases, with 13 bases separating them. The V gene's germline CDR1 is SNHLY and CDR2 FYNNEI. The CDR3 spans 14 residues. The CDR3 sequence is CASSEGQGWGGYTF. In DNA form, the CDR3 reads TGTGCCAGCAGTGAAGGGCAGGGATGGGGTGGCTACACCTTC.

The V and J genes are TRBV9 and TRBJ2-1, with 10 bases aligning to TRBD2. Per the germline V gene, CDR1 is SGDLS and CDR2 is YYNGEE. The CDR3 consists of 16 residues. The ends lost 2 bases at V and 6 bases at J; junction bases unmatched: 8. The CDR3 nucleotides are TGTGCCAGCAGCGTTCTTAGCGGGGGGAACTCCAATGAGCAGTTCTTC. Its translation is CASSVLSGGNSNEQFF.

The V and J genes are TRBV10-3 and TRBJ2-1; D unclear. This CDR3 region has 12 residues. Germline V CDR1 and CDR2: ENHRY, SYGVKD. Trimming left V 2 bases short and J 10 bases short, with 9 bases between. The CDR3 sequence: CAISEIRWEQFF. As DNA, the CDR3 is TGTGCCATCAGTGAGATTCGGTGGGAGCAGTTCTTC.

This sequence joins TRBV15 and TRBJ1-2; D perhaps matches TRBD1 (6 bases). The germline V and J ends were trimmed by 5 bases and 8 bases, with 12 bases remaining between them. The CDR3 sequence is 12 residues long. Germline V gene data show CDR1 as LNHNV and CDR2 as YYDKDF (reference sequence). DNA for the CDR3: TGTGCCACCAGCGCGGGGAGGGGGGGCTACACCTTC. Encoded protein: CATSAGRGGYTF.

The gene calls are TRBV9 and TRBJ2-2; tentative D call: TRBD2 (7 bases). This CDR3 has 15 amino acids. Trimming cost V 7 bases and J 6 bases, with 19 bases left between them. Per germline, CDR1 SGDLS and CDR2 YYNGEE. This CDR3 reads CASAFGGGLPGELFF. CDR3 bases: TGTGCCAGCGCCTTCGGCGGGGGCTTGCCCGGGGAGCTGTTTTTT.

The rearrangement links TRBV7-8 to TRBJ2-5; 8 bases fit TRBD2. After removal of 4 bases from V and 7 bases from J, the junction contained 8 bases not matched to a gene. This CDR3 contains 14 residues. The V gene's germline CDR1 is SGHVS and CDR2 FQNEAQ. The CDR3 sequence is CASSSSGSRGTQYF. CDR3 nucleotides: TGTGCCAGCAGCTCCAGCGGGAGTAGGGGGACCCAGTACTTC.

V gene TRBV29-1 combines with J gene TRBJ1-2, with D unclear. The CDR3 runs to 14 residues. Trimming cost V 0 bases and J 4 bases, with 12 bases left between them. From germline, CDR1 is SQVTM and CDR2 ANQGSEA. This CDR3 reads CSVEDRNSTYGYTF. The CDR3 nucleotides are TGCAGCGTTGAAGATCGAAACAGCACCTATGGCTACACCTTC.

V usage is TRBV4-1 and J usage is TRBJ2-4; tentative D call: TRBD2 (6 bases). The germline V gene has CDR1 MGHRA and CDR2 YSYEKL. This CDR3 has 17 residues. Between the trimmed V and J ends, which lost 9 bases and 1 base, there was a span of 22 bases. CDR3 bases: TGCGCCAGGCCGGGACTGTTGAGTCAAGGGGCCAAAAACATTCAGTACTTC. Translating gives CARPGLLSQGAKNIQYF.

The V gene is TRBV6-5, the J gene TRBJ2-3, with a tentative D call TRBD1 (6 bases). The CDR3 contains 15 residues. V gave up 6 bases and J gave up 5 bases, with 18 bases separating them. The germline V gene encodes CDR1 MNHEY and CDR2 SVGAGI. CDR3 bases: TGTGCCAGCAGGGTAGGGGGAACGCAGGGAGATACGCAGTATTTT. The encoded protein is CASRVGGTQGDTQYF.

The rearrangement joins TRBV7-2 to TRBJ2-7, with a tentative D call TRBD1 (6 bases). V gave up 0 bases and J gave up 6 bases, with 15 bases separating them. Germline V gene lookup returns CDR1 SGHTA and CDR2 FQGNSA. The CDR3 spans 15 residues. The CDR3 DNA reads TGTGCCAGCAGCTTAGCCGGGACATCTAGTTTCGAGCAGTACTTC. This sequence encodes CASSLAGTSSFEQYF. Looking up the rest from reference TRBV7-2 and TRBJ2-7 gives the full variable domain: GAGVSQSPSNKVTEKGKDVELRCDPISGHTALYWYRQSLGQGLEFLIYFQGNSAPDKSGLPSDRFSAERTGGSVSTLTIQRTQQEDSAVYLCASSLAGTSSFEQYFGPGTRLTVT.

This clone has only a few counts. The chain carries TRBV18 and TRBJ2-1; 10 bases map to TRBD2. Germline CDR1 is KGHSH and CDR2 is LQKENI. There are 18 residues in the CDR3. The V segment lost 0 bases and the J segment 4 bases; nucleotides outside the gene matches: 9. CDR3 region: CASSPPNSGGLGYNEQFF. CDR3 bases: TGTGCCAGCTCACCACCTAATAGCGGGGGGCTTGGGTACAATGAGCAGTTCTTC. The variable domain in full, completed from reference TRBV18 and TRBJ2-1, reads NAGVMQNPRHLVRRRGQEARLRCSPMKGHSHVYWYRQLPEEGLKFMVYLQKENIIDESGMPKERFSAEFPKEGPSILRIQQVVRGDSAAYFCASSPPNSGGLGYNEQFFGPGTRLTVL.

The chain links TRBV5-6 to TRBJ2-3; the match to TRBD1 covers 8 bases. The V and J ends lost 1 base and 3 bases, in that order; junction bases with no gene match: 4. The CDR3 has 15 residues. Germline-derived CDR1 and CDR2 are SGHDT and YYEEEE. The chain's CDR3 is CASSLQGAMTDTQYF. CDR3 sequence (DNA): TGTGCCAGCAGCTTGCAGGGGGCAATGACAGATACGCAGTATTTT.

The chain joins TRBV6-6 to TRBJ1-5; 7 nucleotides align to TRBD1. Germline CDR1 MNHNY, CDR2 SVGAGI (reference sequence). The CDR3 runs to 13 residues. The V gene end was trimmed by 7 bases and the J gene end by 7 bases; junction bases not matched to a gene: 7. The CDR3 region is CASNTGERQPQHF. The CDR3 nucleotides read TGTGCCAGCAACACAGGGGAGAGGCAGCCCCAGCATTTT.

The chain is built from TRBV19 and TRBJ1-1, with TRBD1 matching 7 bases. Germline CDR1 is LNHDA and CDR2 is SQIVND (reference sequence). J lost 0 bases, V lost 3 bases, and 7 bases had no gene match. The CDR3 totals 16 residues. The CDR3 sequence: CASSMTSGTVNTEAFF. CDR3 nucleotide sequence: TGTGCCAGTAGTATGACTTCCGGGACAGTGAACACTGAAGCTTTCTTT.

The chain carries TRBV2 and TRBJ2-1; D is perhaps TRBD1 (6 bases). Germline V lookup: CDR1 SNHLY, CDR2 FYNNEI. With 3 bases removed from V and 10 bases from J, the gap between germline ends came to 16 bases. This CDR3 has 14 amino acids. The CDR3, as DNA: TGTGCCAGCAGTGACGACAGGTTTTCGCCGGAGCAGTTCTTC. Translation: CASSDDRFSPEQFF.

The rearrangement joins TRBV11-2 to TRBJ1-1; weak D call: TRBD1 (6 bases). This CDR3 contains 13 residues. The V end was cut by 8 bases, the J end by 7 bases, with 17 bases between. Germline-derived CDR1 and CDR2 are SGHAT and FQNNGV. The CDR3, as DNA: TGTGCCAGCCAGAGGGGGACACCCTTTGAAGCTTTCTTT. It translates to CASQRGTPFEAFF.

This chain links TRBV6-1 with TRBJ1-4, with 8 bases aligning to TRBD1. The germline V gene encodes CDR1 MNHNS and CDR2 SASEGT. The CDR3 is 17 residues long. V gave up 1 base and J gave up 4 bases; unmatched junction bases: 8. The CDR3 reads CASSEVGRGLSNEKLFF. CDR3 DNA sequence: TGTGCCAGCAGTGAAGTAGGCAGGGGGCTGAGTAATGAAAAACTGTTTTTT.

CDR3 bases: TGCGCCAGCAGCTTCAAAACAGGCGGCCATGAGCAGTTCTTC. Protein product: CASSFKTGGHEQFF. The rearrangement links TRBV5-1 to TRBJ2-1; TRBD1 is a possible D gene (5 bases). Trimming removed 2 bases at V and 8 bases at J, with 14 bases between. Per germline, CDR1 SGHRS and CDR2 YFSETQ. The CDR3 is 14 residues long.

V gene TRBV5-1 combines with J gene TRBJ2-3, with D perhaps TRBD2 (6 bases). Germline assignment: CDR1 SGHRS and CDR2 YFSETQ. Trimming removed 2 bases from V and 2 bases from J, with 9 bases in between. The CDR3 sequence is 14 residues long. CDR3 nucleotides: TGCGCCAGCAGCTTCGCGGGGTCCACAGATACGCAGTATTTT. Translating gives CASSFAGSTDTQYF.

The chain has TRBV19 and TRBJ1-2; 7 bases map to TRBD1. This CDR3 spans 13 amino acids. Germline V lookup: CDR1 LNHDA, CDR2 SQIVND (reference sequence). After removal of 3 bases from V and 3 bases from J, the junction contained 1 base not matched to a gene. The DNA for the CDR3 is TGTGCCAGTAGTATGCAGGGGGACTATGGCTACACCTTC. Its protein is CASSMQGDYGYTF.